The 15 T cell receptor beta chains below all came from one sample that was sequenced in a study of blood T cell repertoires in COVID-19. TCRdb's table, derived via immunoSEQ multiplex PCR, lists solely in-frame clones and lacks some. There are 300,000 or so clones in the sample; 85% to 90% occur only once, and 3.7% lies in the top ten. Material for sequencing was peripheral blood. These receptors were collected from a woman between 35 and 50 years old with acute or convalescent COVID-19.

This clone was seen once. The chain links TRBV29-1 to TRBJ1-2; TRBD1 agrees at 8 bases. The CDR3 length is 11 residues. Germline CDR1 and CDR2: SQVTM and ANQGSEA. V trimming: 7 bases; J trimming: 3 bases; junction bases outside the gene matches: 1. CDR3 in amino acids: CSAGGDYGYTF. As DNA, the CDR3 is TGCAGCGCAGGGGGCGACTATGGCTACACCTTC.

This clone was observed a single time. The gene calls are TRBV4-1 and TRBJ2-3, with TRBD2 matching over 12 bases. J gave up 3 bases and V 4 bases, and 2 bases lay outside the gene matches. Germline V CDR1 and CDR2: MGHRA, YSYEKL. The CDR3 consists of 15 residues. This CDR3 is CASSPLAGGTDTQYF. CDR3 nucleotides: TGCGCCAGCAGCCCTCTAGCGGGGGGGACAGATACGCAGTATTTT.

The V gene is TRBV5-6, the J gene TRBJ2-5; TRBD2 matches 13 bases. The CDR3 extends over 17 amino acids. V was pared by 2 bases and J by 2 bases, with 6 bases of the junction left unmatched. Germline CDR1 is SGHDT and CDR2 is YYEEEE. This CDR3 is CASSFRTSGGPQETQYF. The CDR3 DNA is TGTGCCAGCAGCTTCAGGACTAGCGGGGGCCCTCAAGAGACCCAGTACTTC.

A single count supports this clone. The chain is built from TRBV2 and TRBJ1-1; D remains unclear. Deletions cut 3 bases from V and 5 bases from J, with 7 bases between. This CDR3 region has 12 residues. Germline V gives CDR1 SNHLY, CDR2 FYNNEI. Here the CDR3 reads CASSDTGTEAFF. CDR3 sequence (DNA): TGTGCCAGCAGTGATACCGGGACTGAAGCTTTCTTT.

J is TRBJ1-4 and V is TRBV7-9; 9 positions agree with TRBD1. The germline gives CDR1 SEHNR, CDR2 FQNEAQ (reference sequence). With 4 bases clipped from V and 6 bases from J, the junction kept 3 bases outside the gene matches. The CDR3 consists of 14 residues. CDR3 amino acids: CASSSTGGYEKLFF. The CDR3 DNA is TGTGCCAGCAGCTCTACAGGGGGCTATGAAAAACTGTTTTTT.

The DNA for the CDR3 is TGTGCCAGCAGTGAGCAGGGGTTTGCAACTAATGAAAAACTGTTTTTT. Amino acids: CASSEQGFATNEKLFF. The chain employs TRBV2 and TRBJ1-4; tentative D call: TRBD1 (6 bases). CDR1 is SNHLY and CDR2 is FYNNEI in the germline V gene. The V end was cut by 3 bases, the J end by 0 bases, with 11 bases between. This CDR3 spans 16 amino acids.

The chain links TRBV7-8 to TRBJ1-1; TRBD1 might be the D (5 bases). This CDR3 contains 13 residues. V gave up 0 bases and J gave up 7 bases, with 9 bases separating them. From germline, CDR1 is SGHVS and CDR2 FQNEAQ. The CDR3 here is CASSLAGLHEAFF. CDR3 nucleotides: TGTGCCAGCAGCTTAGCGGGGCTCCATGAAGCTTTCTTT.

The chain is built from TRBV10-2 and TRBJ1-5; D remains ambiguous. The CDR3 is 13 residues long. Per germline, CDR1 WSHSY and CDR2 SAAADI. The ends were cut back, 0 bases at V and 4 bases at J, with 4 bases in the middle. CDR3 sequence (DNA): TGCGCCAGCAGTGAGTCGCGTAATCAGCCCCAGCATTTT. Protein product: CASSESRNQPQHF.

This clone was observed once. CDR3 sequence (DNA): TGTGCCAGTAGAGGGGGGGACTTCCTACCCCATGGCTACACCTTC. This sequence encodes CASRGGDFLPHGYTF. The V gene is TRBV19, the J gene TRBJ1-2, with D perhaps matching TRBD1 (6 bases). The CDR3 is made up of 15 amino acids. Trimming shortened V by 6 bases and J by 6 bases, and 20 bases separated the two germline ends. The germline CDR1 and CDR2 sequences are LNHDA and SQIVND (reference sequence).

The V and J genes are TRBV6-1 and TRBJ2-1; possibly TRBD1 for D (5 bases). Germline V gene sequence: CDR1 MNHNS, CDR2 SASEGT. The CDR3 spans 16 residues. V was trimmed by 3 bases and J by 3 bases, leaving 15 bases between them. The CDR3 nucleotides read TGTGCCAGCAGTGATCTAGGGGCCGTAGGCTACAATGAGCAGTTCTTC. Translating gives CASSDLGAVGYNEQFF.

CDR3 nucleotides: TGTGCCAGCAGTGAAGGCCTAGCGGGTCTCTACGAGCAGTACGTC. It specifies CASSEGLAGLYEQYV. The rearrangement joins TRBV2 to TRBJ2-7; 8 nucleotides agree with TRBD2. Trimming removed 1 base from V and 3 bases from J; junction bases left unmatched: 5. CDR3 length: 15 amino acids. From germline, CDR1 is SNHLY and CDR2 FYNNEI.

The CDR3 here is CASSPLDRLTYGYTF. The CDR3, as DNA: TGTGCCAGCAGCCCCCTGGACAGGCTTACCTATGGCTACACCTTC. The rearrangement uses TRBV6-2 or TRBV6-3 and TRBJ1-2; 7 nucleotides align to TRBD1. Per germline, CDR1 MNHEY and CDR2 SVGEGT. The length of the CDR3 is 15 residues. V shed 6 bases and J 4 bases; nucleotides not matched to a gene: 11.

The V call is TRBV7-2, the J call TRBJ1-2; D may be TRBD1 (5 bases). This CDR3 region has 15 residues. Looked up from germline, CDR1 is SGHTA and CDR2 is FQGNSA. The ends were cut back, 1 base at V and 8 bases at J, with 17 bases in the middle. The CDR3, as DNA: TGTGCCAGCAGCTTAGGAAGTGGGGCTACGGTGGGCTACACCTTC. It specifies CASSLGSGATVGYTF.

The J gene is TRBJ2-3, the V gene TRBV9; perhaps TRBD1 as D (5 bases). CDR1 and CDR2 from the germline V gene are SGDLS and YYNGEE. The CDR3 covers 17 residues. Trimming took 4 bases from V and 3 from J, leaving 21 bases between them. CDR3 sequence (DNA): TGTGCCAGCAGCCCGCGTGGCAGGGTGCAACGGACAGATACGCAGTATTTT. Its protein is CASSPRGRVQRTDTQYF.

This chain joins TRBV4-1 and TRBJ1-5; 8 nucleotides line up with TRBD1. The V gene end was trimmed by 0 bases and the J gene end by 5 bases; junction bases not matched to a gene: 9. In germline, CDR1 is MGHRA, CDR2 YSYEKL. The CDR3 totals 17 residues. The CDR3 here is CASSQDAGTGRDQPQHF. DNA for the CDR3: TGCGCCAGCAGCCAAGATGCCGGGACAGGTCGCGATCAGCCCCAGCATTTT.